Presented here are 30 T cell receptor beta chains from one specimen sequenced in a study of cytomegalovirus exposure and HLA in healthy donors. The PCR had 60 Vbeta and 13 Jbeta primers. Profiled with immunoSEQ multiplex PCR; TCRdb holds only in-frame clones, not every one. The table shows some 130,000 clones, with roughly three quarters occurring only once. The sample was PBMCs. These receptors were taken from a man aged 30 to 45 in good health and CMV-seronegative.

V and J are TRBV7-2 and TRBJ2-1; 9 positions match TRBD1. Germline V gene lookup returns CDR1 SGHTA and CDR2 FQGNSA. V lost 4 bases, J lost 4 bases, and 5 bases stayed unmatched. This CDR3 region has 15 residues. CDR3 nucleotides: TGTGCCAGCAGCTCCCCGGGACAGGGATACAATGAGCAGTTCTTC. Its protein product is CASSSPGQGYNEQFF.

This rearrangement joins TRBV10-2 to TRBJ2-5; TRBD1 aligns across 9 bases. The ends lost 6 bases at V and 7 bases at J; junction bases unmatched: 6. In germline, CDR1 is WSHSY, CDR2 SAAADI. The length of the CDR3 is 13 residues. CDR3 in amino acids: CASSSGQGLTQYF. The CDR3 DNA follows: TGCGCCAGCAGCTCGGGACAGGGTTTGACCCAGTACTTC.

Only one count was recorded for this clone. The chain combines TRBV5-5 with TRBJ1-4; 12 bases align to TRBD1. Germline V gene sequence: CDR1 SGHKS, CDR2 YYEKEE (reference sequence). V shed 4 bases and J 8 bases; nucleotides not matched to a gene: 3. This CDR3 contains 14 residues. Here the CDR3 reads CASSGTGGLEKLFF. The CDR3, as DNA: TGTGCCAGCAGCGGGACAGGGGGCTTAGAAAAACTGTTTTTT.

The rearrangement joins TRBV18 to TRBJ2-7; 12 bases line up with TRBD2. In germline, CDR1 is KGHSH, CDR2 LQKENI. Trimming took 0 bases from V and 4 from J; bases not matched to a gene: 1. This CDR3 is 15 amino acids long. The CDR3 region is CASSPPGTSGYEQYF. The DNA of the CDR3 is TGTGCCAGCTCACCACCGGGGACTAGCGGGTACGAGCAGTACTTC.

V gene TRBV30 combines with J gene TRBJ2-5; D remains unclear. The CDR3 sequence is 11 residues long. Between the trimmed V and J ends, which lost 3 bases and 4 bases, there was a span of 6 bases. CDR1 GTSNPN and CDR2 SVGIG come from the germline V gene (reference sequence). CDR3 nucleotides: TGTGCCTGGAGCCTAACAGAGACCCAGTACTTC. Protein: CAWSLTETQYF.

The rearrangement joins TRBV2 to TRBJ2-3, with no clear D. The CDR3 has 12 amino acids. V lost 4 bases, J lost 0 bases, and 2 bases lay in between. Germline V gene lookup returns CDR1 SNHLY and CDR2 FYNNEI. The CDR3 region has the DNA TGTGCCAGCAGTGCTAGCACAGATACGCAGTATTTT. This sequence encodes CASSASTDTQYF.

V and J are TRBV29-1 and TRBJ1-2; D is unresolved. The V end lost 4 bases, the J end lost 7 bases, and 10 bases lay between the germline ends. The germline gives CDR1 SQVTM, CDR2 ANQGSEA. This CDR3 has 11 residues. The CDR3 DNA reads as TGCAGCGTTGTGGGAGTAAGTGGCTACACCTTC. This translates into CSVVGVSGYTF.

This chain connects TRBV9 to TRBJ2-1; D might be TRBD2 (7 bases). Germline loops: CDR1 SGDLS, CDR2 YYNGEE. The CDR3 is 16 amino acids. V gave up 3 bases and J gave up 0 bases, with 13 bases separating them. CDR3 in amino acids: CASSGEGGLSYNEQFF. As DNA, the CDR3 is TGTGCCAGCAGCGGGGAGGGGGGCCTCTCCTACAATGAGCAGTTCTTC.

This clone was observed a single time. The chain is built from TRBV29-1 and TRBJ2-7, with a possible D match to TRBD1 (5 bases). This CDR3 comprises 15 residues. Germline CDR1 reads SQVTM; CDR2 reads ANQGSEA. V was cut by 1 base and J by 5 bases, with 18 bases left in between. The CDR3 DNA follows: TGCAGCGTTGAAGGAGTGACAGCTTCCCTCAACGAGCAGTACTTC. Its translation is CSVEGVTASLNEQYF.

This clone was detected only a few times. J is TRBJ2-7 and V is TRBV10-3; 10 nucleotides line up with TRBD2. CDR1 is ENHRY and CDR2 is SYGVKD in the germline V gene. Trimming took 10 bases from V and 2 from J; bases not matched to a gene: 11. The CDR3 is 15 residues long. This CDR3 reads CATVAGGPPTYEQYF. CDR3 DNA sequence: TGTGCCACAGTAGCGGGAGGCCCCCCGACCTACGAGCAGTACTTC.

This clone was recorded once. The chain has TRBV5-4 and TRBJ1-3; 9 nucleotides match TRBD1. From germline, CDR1 is SGHNT and CDR2 YYREEE (reference sequence). V was pared by 5 bases and J by 2 bases, with 8 bases of the junction left unmatched. This CDR3 comprises 16 residues. Here the CDR3 DNA reads TGTGCCAGCAGAATTACCGGGACAGGGCCTGGAAACACCATATATTTT. This codes for CASRITGTGPGNTIYF.

This clone was counted between two and nine times. The chain carries TRBV6-1 and TRBJ2-3, with D possibly matching TRBD2 (5 bases). V was clipped by 4 bases and J by 9 bases, with 14 bases between them. Germline loops: CDR1 MNHNS, CDR2 SASEGT. This CDR3 spans 13 amino acids. The CDR3, as DNA: TGTGCCAGCAGTGCAAGCGGCGAAGGAACGCAGTATTTT. Its translation: CASSASGEGTQYF.

In DNA, the CDR3 is TGTGCCAGCAGCACACTAGACTACGAGCAGTACTTC. Translation gives CASSTLDYEQYF. J is TRBJ2-7 and V is TRBV5-4; possibly TRBD2 for D (5 bases). The germline CDR1 and CDR2 sequences are SGHNT and YYREEE (reference sequence). This CDR3 contains 12 residues. Trimming took 4 bases from V and 3 from J, leaving 8 bases between them. Together with reference TRBV5-4 and TRBJ2-7, the CDR3 gives the full variable domain: ETGVTQSPTHLIKTRGQQVTLRCSSQSGHNTVSWYQQALGQGPQFIFQYYREEENGRGNFPPRFSGLQFPNYSSELNVNALELDDSALYLCASSTLDYEQYFGPGTRLTVT.

The CDR3 region has the DNA TGTGCCAGCAGCTTTACCGGGACAGGGGAGAACGAGCAGTACTTC. Translating it yields CASSFTGTGENEQYF. The chain combines TRBV7-9 with TRBJ2-7, with TRBD1 matching over 10 bases. This CDR3 is 15 amino acids long. Germline CDR1 and CDR2: SEHNR and FQNEAQ (reference sequence). V trimming: 3 bases; J trimming: 5 bases; junction bases outside the gene matches: 7.

In this sample, this clone turned up a few times. The chain has TRBV11-3 and TRBJ2-1; TRBD2 matches at 9 bases. This CDR3 has 17 residues. Unmatched junction bases numbered 9, after V lost 5 bases and J lost 1 base. Germline V CDR1 and CDR2: SGHNT, YENEEA. The DNA for the CDR3 is TGTGCCAGCAGCGCCCGGACTAGCGCTAGGTCCTACAATGAGCAGTTCTTC. It encodes CASSARTSARSYNEQFF.

This clone was observed a single time. The rearrangement uses TRBV7-2 and TRBJ2-2; D call uncertain. The CDR3 extends over 12 amino acids. Looked up from germline, CDR1 is SGHTA and CDR2 is FQGNSA. Trimming removed 3 bases from V and 5 bases from J, with 4 bases in between. This chain's CDR3 is CASSLSTGELFF. The CDR3 coding sequence is TGTGCCAGCAGCTTGTCGACCGGGGAGCTGTTTTTT.

The chain employs TRBV10-1 and TRBJ1-3, with 7 bases matching TRBD1. V was pared by 6 bases and J by 2 bases, with 10 bases of the junction left unmatched. This CDR3 has 16 residues. CDR1 WNHNN and CDR2 SYGVQD come from the germline V gene (reference sequence). DNA for the CDR3: TGCGCCAGCAGCCCATCCAGGGGGAGCGCTGGAAACACCATATATTTT. Residues: CASSPSRGSAGNTIYF.

The CDR3 DNA reads TGTGCCAGCAGCGTAGTGGGGGGGGGCTGGACTGAAGCTTTCTTT. Residues: CASSVVGGGWTEAFF. V and J are TRBV9 and TRBJ1-1; weak D call: TRBD1 (6 bases). CDR1 and CDR2 (germline): SGDLS, YYNGEE. The CDR3 contains 15 residues. The germline V and J ends were trimmed by 0 bases and 5 bases, with 14 bases remaining between them.

The gene calls are TRBV5-6 and TRBJ2-5; D might be TRBD1 (6 bases). V lost 2 bases and J lost 4, with 12 bases in between. The length of the CDR3 is 14 residues. Germline CDR1 and CDR2: SGHDT and YYEEEE. The DNA of the CDR3 is TGTGCCAGCAGCTTAACAGGGATAGCAGAGACCCAGTACTTC. Protein product: CASSLTGIAETQYF.

The V gene is TRBV28, the J gene TRBJ1-5, with D maybe TRBD1 (5 bases). This CDR3 has 16 residues. Germline V lookup: CDR1 MDHEN, CDR2 SYDVKM. The V end was cut by 2 bases, the J end by 1 base, with 12 bases between. As DNA, the CDR3 is TGTGCCAGCAGTTTAGGGGCAGGGCCCAGCAATCAGCCCCAGCATTTT. Residues: CASSLGAGPSNQPQHF.

V is TRBV18 and J is TRBJ1-5; 8 bases line up with TRBD1. The CDR3 runs to 13 residues. From germline, CDR1 is KGHSH and CDR2 LQKENI. V lost 2 bases to trimming and J lost 7 bases; unmatched junction nucleotides: 1. CDR3 in amino acids: CASSPGDRQPQHF. In DNA, the CDR3 is TGTGCCAGCTCACCAGGGGACAGGCAGCCCCAGCATTTT.

The chain links TRBV14 to TRBJ2-7; D is perhaps TRBD1 (5 bases). Trimming stripped 4 bases from V and 3 bases from J, with 7 bases between. Germline V gene data show CDR1 as SGHDN and CDR2 as FVKESK. CDR3 length: 12 residues. The CDR3 DNA is TGTGCCAGCAGCCGACAGTACTACGAGCAGTACTTC. Amino acids: CASSRQYYEQYF. Looking up the rest from reference TRBV14 and TRBJ2-7 gives the full variable domain: EAGVTQFPSHSVIEKGQTVTLRCDPISGHDNLYWYRRVMGKEIKFLLHFVKESKQDESGMPNNRFLAERTGGTYSTLKVQPAELEDSGVYFCASSRQYYEQYFGPGTRLTVT.

V usage is TRBV7-6 and J usage is TRBJ2-1; D may be TRBD1 (5 bases). Trimming pared 1 base from V and 1 base from J, leaving 11 bases between. The germline V gene has CDR1 SGHVS and CDR2 FNYEAQ. The CDR3 is 16 residues long. The CDR3 here is CASSLGAQVSYNEQFF. CDR3 bases: TGTGCCAGCAGCTTAGGGGCACAGGTATCCTACAATGAGCAGTTCTTC.

The chain couples TRBV27 to TRBJ2-7; TRBD1 might be the D (6 bases). The V gene lost 5 bases and the J gene lost 0 bases, with 14 bases spanning the gap. Germline V gene lookup returns CDR1 MNHEY and CDR2 SMNVEV (reference sequence). CDR3 length: 15 residues. CDR3: CASSSPGTYSYEQYF. The CDR3 DNA reads as TGTGCCAGCAGTAGTCCGGGGACATACTCCTACGAGCAGTACTTC.

This clone was observed a few times. This chain uses TRBV15 with TRBJ2-7; perhaps TRBD1 as D (6 bases). The V and J ends lost 0 bases and 5 bases respectively, with 14 bases between them. This CDR3 spans 15 amino acids. Germline V gives CDR1 LNHNV, CDR2 YYDKDF (reference sequence). DNA of the CDR3: TGTGCCACCAGCAGAGATCGCGCCAGGGGCAACGAGCAGTACTTC. This codes for CATSRDRARGNEQYF.

This clone was recorded only once. This chain uses TRBV28 with TRBJ1-2, with 9 bases fitting TRBD1. Losses at the gene ends were 3 bases for V and 5 bases for J; bases not matched to a gene: 7. The CDR3 has 15 residues. Germline V lookup: CDR1 MDHEN, CDR2 SYDVKM. The CDR3: CASSFFGTGRYGYTF. In DNA form, the CDR3 reads TGTGCCAGCAGTTTCTTTGGGACAGGGAGGTATGGCTACACCTTC.

The chain recombines TRBV7-6 with TRBJ2-3, with D possibly matching TRBD2 (6 bases). The CDR3 extends over 16 amino acids. The germline V and J ends were trimmed by 2 bases and 0 bases, with 12 bases remaining between them. From germline, CDR1 is SGHVS and CDR2 FNYEAQ. The DNA of the CDR3 is TGTGCCAGCAGCTTACGGAGGGTTGTTAGCACAGATACGCAGTATTTT. It yields the protein CASSLRRVVSTDTQYF.

The CDR3 sequence: CASSPRGLVETQYF. In DNA form, the CDR3 reads TGTGCCAGCAGCCCAAGAGGGTTGGTTGAGACCCAGTACTTC. V is TRBV28 and J is TRBJ2-5; D might be TRBD2 (5 bases). Looked up from germline, CDR1 is MDHEN and CDR2 is SYDVKM. V lost 6 bases to trimming and J lost 5 bases, with 16 bases between them. The CDR3 spans 14 residues.

This rearrangement joins TRBV28 to TRBJ1-4; TRBD1 aligns across 8 bases. CDR3 length equals 17 residues. Germline CDR1 MDHEN, CDR2 SYDVKM. With V trimmed by 4 bases and J by 1 base, 8 bases remained unmatched. The chain's CDR3 is CASSSGTGLKTNEKLFF. The CDR3 DNA sequence: TGTGCCAGCAGTTCCGGGACAGGCCTCAAAACTAATGAAAAACTGTTTTTT.

The V call is TRBV6-4, the J call TRBJ2-2; D possibly corresponds to TRBD2 (5 bases). The CDR3 runs 15 residues. V was clipped by 3 bases and J by 3 bases, with 11 bases between them. Germline CDR1 reads MRHNA; CDR2 reads SNTAGT. The CDR3 DNA reads TGTGCCAGCAGTGAGGTTGCGGAGGACACCGGGGAGCTGTTTTTT. It yields the protein CASSEVAEDTGELFF.